This T cell receptor (beta chain) derives from a study of T-cell memory formation after mild COVID-19. General study findings and limits: Cross-reactive memory appears to have joined, as suggested by some responding clones showing up in pre-infection memory. Second-wave clones peaking on day 37 lacked confirmed SARS-CoV-2 specificity.

This CDR3 is 15 amino acids long. Germline CDR1 reads LNHNV; CDR2 reads YYDKDF (reference sequence). V gave up 0 bases and J gave up 6 bases, with 11 bases separating them. TCRalpha and TCRbeta libraries used 5'RACE with constant-segment primers and UMIs. Each CDR3 protein is one row after TCRdb ran MiXCR on the 5' RACE reads. Of 180,000 or so distinct CDR3 sequences in the sample, around a tenth were seen once. This clonotype was seen at least ten times. Its antigen is currently unknown. The chain is built from TRBV15 and TRBJ1-4, with D uncertain. The specimen sequenced was PBMCs or a T cell subset sorted from them (not recorded which). The receptor was derived from a man between 18 and 29 years old who had mild COVID-19 (a few samples of this study predate the infection). Cell type and time point are not known. This chain's CDR3 is CATSRDLGWDEKLFF. In DNA, the CDR3 is TGTGCCACCAGCAGAGATCTGGGGTGGGATGAAAAACTGTTTTTT.